Many counts were recorded for the clone carrying this TCR beta chain. Its antigen is currently unknown. The V gene's germline CDR1 is MNHEY and CDR2 SVGAGI. Trimming pared 2 bases from V and 1 base from J, leaving 6 bases between. CDR3 length: 14 residues. Diagnoses were established using clinical symptoms, serum thyroxine and TRAb, thyroid ultrasound and orbital computed tomography. The data belong to a study of T cells in Graves' hyperthyroidism and ophthalmopathy. Study-wide results and caveats: Blood also contained most expanded thyroid clonotypes above 0.001. Researchers report that a 13 V-J model separated ophthalmopathy from stable hyperthyroidism.

Amplified regions were TCR beta CDR3 sequences from RNA transcripts. First-round RT-PCR targeting the TCR CDR3 was performed with the HTBI primer set. A single record per CDR3 protein comes from TCRdb applying MiXCR to the multiplex PCR reads. The repertoire holds hundreds of thousands of distinct CDR3 sequences, with just under 45% as singletons. This chain connects TRBV6-5 to TRBJ1-5, with D possibly TRBD1 on 6 matching bases. The specimen was peripheral blood or thyroid tissue (not recorded which). The clonotype originates from an adult man with Graves' disease, either hyperthyroidism or ophthalmopathy (not recorded which). The CDR3 loop is CASSYGQSNQPQHF. The DNA of the CDR3 is TGTGCCAGCAGTTACGGACAGAGCAATCAGCCCCAGCATTTT.